A selection of T cell receptor beta chains follows, all from one sample in a study of Graves' ophthalmopathy and Graves' hyperthyroidism. TCRdb fed the multiplex PCR reads into MiXCR, producing one record per CDR3 protein. The repertoire holds about 620,000 distinct CDR3 sequences, with over 20% as singletons. Sequences were obtained from peripheral blood. All receptors derive from a woman aged 18-29 years with stable Graves' hyperthyroidism. Some clones in this sample may be carry-over from other donors' samples. Both conserved end residues are part of each CDR3. A D gene is named only where the DNA matches it firmly. For some rows the clone size is stated as once, few or many, or as a class when expanded; others skip it.

size: many; V: TRBV6-5; J: TRBJ1-1; D: .; DNA: TGTGCCAGCAGTTGGTCCAGGGTCGGGACTGAAGCTTTCTTT; CDR3: CASSWSRVGTEAFF
size: few; V: TRBV24-1; J: TRBJ2-5; D: .; DNA: TGTGCCACCAGTGACCCTTCCCAAGAGACCCAGTACTTC; CDR3: CATSDPSQETQYF
size: .; V: TRBV5-1; J: TRBJ2-5; D: TRBD2; DNA: TGCGCCAGCAGCACCGGGACTAGCGGGAGAGGAGAAGAGACCCAGTACTTC; CDR3: CASSTGTSGRGEETQYF
size: many; V: TRBV4-1; J: TRBJ1-5; D: TRBD1; DNA: TGCGCCAGCAGCCAGGAAGGGGGCGGTCAGCCCCAGCATTTT; CDR3: CASSQEGGGQPQHF
size: .; V: TRBV27; J: TRBJ1-2; D: .; DNA: TGTGCCAGCAGTTTAAGAGGTCCGAGGGACTATGGCTACACCTTC; CDR3: CASSLRGPRDYGYTF
size: many; V: TRBV7-3; J: TRBJ1-1; D: .; DNA: TGTGCCAGCAGCCACACGTCGAACACTGAAGCTTTCTTT; CDR3: CASSHTSNTEAFF
size: many; V: TRBV6-5; J: TRBJ2-7; D: TRBD1; DNA: TGTGCCAGCAGTTCGGCTCGGACAGGGGGAGAGCAGTACTTC; CDR3: CASSSARTGGEQYF
size: many; V: TRBV12-3/TRBV12-4; J: TRBJ1-1; D: TRBD1; DNA: TGTGCCAGCAGGGGGAACAGGGGAGAGAACACTGAAGCTTTCTTT; CDR3: CASRGNRGENTEAFF
size: few; V: TRBV5-4; J: TRBJ2-7; D: TRBD2; DNA: TGTGCCAGCAGCTTCACCAAGCGGGGGGATTTTCCTCCCGAGCAGTACTTC; CDR3: CASSFTKRGDFPPEQYF
size: .; V: TRBV20-1; J: TRBJ1-3; D: .; DNA: TGCAGTGCGAACCCTACAGGGAAACCTGGAAACACCATATATTTT; CDR3: CSANPTGKPGNTIYF
size: .; V: TRBV4-1; J: TRBJ1-2; D: .; DNA: TGCGCCAGCAGCCAACAAGGGCAGGGTTTTAACTATGGCTACACCTTC; CDR3: CASSQQGQGFNYGYTF
size: few; V: TRBV11-1; J: TRBJ1-3; D: .; DNA: TGTGCCAGCAGCTTATTAGTCCAGAGCCGCTCTGGAAACACCATATATTTT; CDR3: CASSLLVQSRSGNTIYF
size: many; V: TRBV10-3; J: TRBJ2-7; D: TRBD1; DNA: TGTGCCATCAGTTTACCGGGACAGGGTTCCTACGAGCAGTACTTC; CDR3: CAISLPGQGSYEQYF
size: many; V: TRBV6-1; J: TRBJ1-5; D: TRBD1; DNA: TGTGCCAGCAGTGGATACCGAGGGGGCGGTCAGCCCCAGCATTTT; CDR3: CASSGYRGGGQPQHF
size: many; V: TRBV29-1; J: TRBJ1-2; D: .; DNA: TGCAGCGTTGTGTCGGGGGCCCTGAACTATGGCTACACCTTC; CDR3: CSVVSGALNYGYTF
size: .; V: TRBV12-3/TRBV12-4; J: TRBJ2-7; D: .; DNA: TGTGCCAGCAGTTTTAGCGTTGTCTACGAGCAGTACTTC; CDR3: CASSFSVVYEQYF